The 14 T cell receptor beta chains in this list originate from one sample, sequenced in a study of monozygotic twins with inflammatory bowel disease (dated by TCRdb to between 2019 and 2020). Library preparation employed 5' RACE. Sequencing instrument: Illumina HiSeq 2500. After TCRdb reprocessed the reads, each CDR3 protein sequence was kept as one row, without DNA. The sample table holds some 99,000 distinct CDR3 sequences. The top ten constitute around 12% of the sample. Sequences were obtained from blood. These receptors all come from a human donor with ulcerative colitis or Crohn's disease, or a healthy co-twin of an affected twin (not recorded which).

The CDR3 here is CASSQDRTYEQYF. This chain connects TRBV4-2 to TRBJ2-7. This CDR3 is 13 amino acids long. In germline, CDR1 is LGHNA, CDR2 YNFKEQ.

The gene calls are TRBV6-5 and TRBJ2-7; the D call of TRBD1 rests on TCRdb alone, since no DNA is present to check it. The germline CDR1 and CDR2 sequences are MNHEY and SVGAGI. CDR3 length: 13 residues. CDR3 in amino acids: CASSLDRGHEQYF.

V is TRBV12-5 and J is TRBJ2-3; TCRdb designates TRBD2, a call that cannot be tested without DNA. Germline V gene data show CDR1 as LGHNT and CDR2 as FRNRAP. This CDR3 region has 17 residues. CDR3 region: CASGRLVGASMADTQYF.

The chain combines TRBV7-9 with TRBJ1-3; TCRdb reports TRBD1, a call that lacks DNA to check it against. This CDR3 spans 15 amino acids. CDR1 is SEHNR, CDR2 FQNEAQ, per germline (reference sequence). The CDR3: CASSPEGGLKNTIYF.

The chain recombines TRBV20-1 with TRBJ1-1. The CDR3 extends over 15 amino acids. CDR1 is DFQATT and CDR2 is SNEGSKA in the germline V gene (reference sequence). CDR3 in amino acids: CSAREGTAGNTEAFF.

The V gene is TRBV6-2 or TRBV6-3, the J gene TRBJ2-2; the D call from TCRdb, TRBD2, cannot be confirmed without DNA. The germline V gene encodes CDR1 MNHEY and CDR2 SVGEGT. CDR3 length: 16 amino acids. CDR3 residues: CASSQEAPANTGELFF.

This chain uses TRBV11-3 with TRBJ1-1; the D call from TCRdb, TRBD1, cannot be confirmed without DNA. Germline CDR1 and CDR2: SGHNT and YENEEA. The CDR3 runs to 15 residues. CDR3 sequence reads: CASSRQMAVNTEAFF.

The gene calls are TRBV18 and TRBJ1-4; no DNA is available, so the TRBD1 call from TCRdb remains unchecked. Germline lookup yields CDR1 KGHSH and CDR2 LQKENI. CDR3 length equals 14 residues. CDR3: CASSTGTVNEKLFF.

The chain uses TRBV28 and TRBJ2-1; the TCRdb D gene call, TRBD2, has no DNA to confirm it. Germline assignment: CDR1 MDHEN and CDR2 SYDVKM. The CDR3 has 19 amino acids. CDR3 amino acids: CASSLVVKTGLAGANEQFF.

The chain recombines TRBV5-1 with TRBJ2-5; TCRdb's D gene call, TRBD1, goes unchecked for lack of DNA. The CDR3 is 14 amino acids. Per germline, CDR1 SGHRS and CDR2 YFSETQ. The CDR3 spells CASSIQGFGETQYF.

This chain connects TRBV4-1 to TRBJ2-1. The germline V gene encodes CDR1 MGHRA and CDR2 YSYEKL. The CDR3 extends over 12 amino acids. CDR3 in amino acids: CASSRSMSEQFF.

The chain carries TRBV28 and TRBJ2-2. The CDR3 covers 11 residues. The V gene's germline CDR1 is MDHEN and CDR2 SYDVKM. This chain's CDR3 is CASSWAGELFF. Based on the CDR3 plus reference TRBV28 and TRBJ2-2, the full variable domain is DVKVTQSSRYLVKRTGEKVFLECVQDMDHENMFWYRQDPGLGLRLIYFSYDVKMKEKGDIPEGYSVSREKKERFSLILESASTNQTSMYLCASSWAGELFFGEGSRLTVL.

This chain's CDR3 is CASSQGREGSNEQFF. The J gene is TRBJ2-1, the V gene TRBV4-1; the D call from TCRdb, TRBD2, cannot be confirmed without DNA. CDR3 length equals 15 residues. The V gene's germline CDR1 is MGHRA and CDR2 YSYEKL.

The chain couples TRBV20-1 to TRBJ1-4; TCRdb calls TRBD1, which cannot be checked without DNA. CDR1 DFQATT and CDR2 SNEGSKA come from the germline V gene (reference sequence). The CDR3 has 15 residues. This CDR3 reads CSARDQQGGGEKLFF.